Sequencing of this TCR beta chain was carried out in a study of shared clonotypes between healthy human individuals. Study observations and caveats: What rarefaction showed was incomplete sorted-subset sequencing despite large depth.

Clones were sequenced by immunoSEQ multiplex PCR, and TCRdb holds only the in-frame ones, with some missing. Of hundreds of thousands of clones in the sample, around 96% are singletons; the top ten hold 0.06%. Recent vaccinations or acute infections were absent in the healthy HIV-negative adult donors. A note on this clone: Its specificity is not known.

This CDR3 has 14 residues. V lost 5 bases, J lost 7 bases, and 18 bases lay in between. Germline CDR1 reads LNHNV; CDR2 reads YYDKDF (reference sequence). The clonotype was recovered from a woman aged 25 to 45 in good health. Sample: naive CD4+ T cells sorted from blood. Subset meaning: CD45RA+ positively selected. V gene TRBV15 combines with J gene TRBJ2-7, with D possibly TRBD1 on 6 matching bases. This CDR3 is CATSPRNRASEQYF. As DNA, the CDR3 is TGTGCCACCAGCCCTCGGAACAGGGCCTCGGAGCAGTACTTC.